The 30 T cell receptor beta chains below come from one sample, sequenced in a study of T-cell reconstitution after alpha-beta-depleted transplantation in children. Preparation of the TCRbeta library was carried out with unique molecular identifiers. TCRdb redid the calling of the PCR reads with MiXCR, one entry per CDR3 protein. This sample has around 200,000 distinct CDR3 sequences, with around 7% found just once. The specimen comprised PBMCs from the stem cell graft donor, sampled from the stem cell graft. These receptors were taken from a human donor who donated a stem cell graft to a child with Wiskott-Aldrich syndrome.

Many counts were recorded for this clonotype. The CDR3 here is CSARLGVSYNEQFF. The CDR3 DNA reads TGCAGTGCTAGATTGGGGGTTTCCTACAATGAGCAGTTCTTC. The rearrangement uses TRBV20-1 and TRBJ2-1; D is possibly TRBD1 or TRBD2 (5 bases each). This CDR3 is built from 14 residues. Germline CDR1 DFQATT, CDR2 SNEGSKA (reference sequence). Deletions cut 2 bases from V and 1 base from J, with 9 bases between.

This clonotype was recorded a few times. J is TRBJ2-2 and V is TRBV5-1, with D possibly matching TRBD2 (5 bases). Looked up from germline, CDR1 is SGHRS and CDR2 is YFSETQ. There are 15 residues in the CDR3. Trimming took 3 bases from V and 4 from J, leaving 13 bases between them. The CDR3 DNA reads TGCGCCAGCAGCTCAACAGTGGCGGGCACCGGGGAGCTGTTTTTT. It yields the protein CASSSTVAGTGELFF.

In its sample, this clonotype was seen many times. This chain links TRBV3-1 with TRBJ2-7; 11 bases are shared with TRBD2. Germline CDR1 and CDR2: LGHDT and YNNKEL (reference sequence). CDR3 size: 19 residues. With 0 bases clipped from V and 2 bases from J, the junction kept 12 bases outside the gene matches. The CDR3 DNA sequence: TGTGCCAGCAGCCAAGACCTACGGGCTTTAGCGGGAGGGACCTACGAGCAGTACTTC. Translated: CASSQDLRALAGGTYEQYF.

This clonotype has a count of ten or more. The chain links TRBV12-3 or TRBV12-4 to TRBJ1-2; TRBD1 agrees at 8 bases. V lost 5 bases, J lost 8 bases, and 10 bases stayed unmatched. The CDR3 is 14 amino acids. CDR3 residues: CASSPEDRADGYTF. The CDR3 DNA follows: TGTGCCAGCAGTCCTGAGGACAGGGCGGACGGCTACACCTTC.

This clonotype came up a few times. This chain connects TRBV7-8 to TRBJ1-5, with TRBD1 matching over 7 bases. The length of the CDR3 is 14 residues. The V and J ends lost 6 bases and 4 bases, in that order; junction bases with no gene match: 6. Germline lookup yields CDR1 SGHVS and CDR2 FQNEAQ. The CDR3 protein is CASSPGQRNQPQHF. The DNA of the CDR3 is TGTGCCAGCAGTCCGGGACAGCGTAATCAGCCCCAGCATTTT.

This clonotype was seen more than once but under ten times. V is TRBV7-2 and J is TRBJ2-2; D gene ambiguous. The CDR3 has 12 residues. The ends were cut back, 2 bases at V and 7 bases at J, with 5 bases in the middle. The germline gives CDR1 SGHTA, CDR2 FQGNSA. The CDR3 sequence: CASSLNSGELFF. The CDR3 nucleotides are TGTGCCAGCAGCTTAAATAGCGGGGAGCTGTTTTTT.

In DNA, the CDR3 is TGTGCCAGCAGTGGGGGACAGGGCCAAGAGACCCAGTACTTC. Translated, it gives CASSGGQGQETQYF. The chain is built from TRBV2 and TRBJ2-5; 9 positions match TRBD1. Trimming removed 4 bases from V and 1 base from J; junction bases left unmatched: 1. The CDR3 has 14 residues. CDR1 and CDR2 from the germline V gene are SNHLY and FYNNEI.

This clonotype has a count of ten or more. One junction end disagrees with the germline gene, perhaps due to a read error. This CDR3 reads CASTLDRDYEQYF. CDR3 DNA sequence: TGCGCCAGCACCTTGGACAGGGACTACGAGCAGTACTTC. This chain joins TRBV5-1 and TRBJ2-7, with 8 bases matching TRBD1. This CDR3 region has 13 residues. The germline CDR1 and CDR2 sequences are SGHRS and YFSETQ.

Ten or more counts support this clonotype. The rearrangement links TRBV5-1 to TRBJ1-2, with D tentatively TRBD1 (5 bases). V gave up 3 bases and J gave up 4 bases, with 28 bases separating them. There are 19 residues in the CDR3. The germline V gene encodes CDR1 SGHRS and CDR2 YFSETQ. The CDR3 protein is CASSSPGRVSQSNLYGYTF. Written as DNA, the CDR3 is TGCGCCAGCAGCTCCCCTGGCAGGGTTTCCCAGTCGAACCTCTATGGCTACACCTTC.

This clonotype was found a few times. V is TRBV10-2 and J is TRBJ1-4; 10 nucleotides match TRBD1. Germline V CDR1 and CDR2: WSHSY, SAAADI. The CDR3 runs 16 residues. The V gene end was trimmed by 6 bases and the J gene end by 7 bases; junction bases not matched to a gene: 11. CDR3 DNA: TGCGCCAGCAGGGGGACAGGGGCCGCGATGAGTGAAAAACTGTTTTTT. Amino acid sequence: CASRGTGAAMSEKLFF.

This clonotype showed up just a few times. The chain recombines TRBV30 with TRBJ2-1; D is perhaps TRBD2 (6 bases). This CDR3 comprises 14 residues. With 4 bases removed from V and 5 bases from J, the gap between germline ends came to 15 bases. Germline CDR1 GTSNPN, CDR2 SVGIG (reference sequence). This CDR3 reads CAWTRLVPNNEQFF. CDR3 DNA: TGTGCCTGGACAAGACTAGTTCCCAACAATGAGCAGTTCTTC.

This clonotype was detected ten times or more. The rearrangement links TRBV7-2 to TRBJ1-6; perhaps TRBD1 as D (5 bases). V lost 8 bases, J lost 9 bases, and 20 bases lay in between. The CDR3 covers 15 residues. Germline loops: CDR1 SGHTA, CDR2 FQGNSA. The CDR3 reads CASGTRAGSSSPLHF. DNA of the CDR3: TGTGCCAGCGGCACAAGGGCAGGGAGTAGTTCACCCCTCCACTTT.

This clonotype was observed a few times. CDR3 nucleotides: TGTGCCAGCACCATCGGGGACAGCTACTACGAGCAGTACTTC. Translation gives CASTIGDSYYEQYF. The rearrangement links TRBV2 to TRBJ2-7, with 7 bases that match TRBD1. The CDR3 is made up of 14 amino acids. The trim removed 7 bases at V and 3 bases at J, leaving 9 bases unmatched. CDR1 and CDR2 (germline): SNHLY, FYNNEI.

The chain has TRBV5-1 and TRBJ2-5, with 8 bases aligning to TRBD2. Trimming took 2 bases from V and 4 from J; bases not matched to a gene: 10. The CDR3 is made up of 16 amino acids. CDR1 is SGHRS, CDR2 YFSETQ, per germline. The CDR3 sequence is CASSFSTSGSGETQYF. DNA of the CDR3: TGCGCCAGCAGCTTCTCGACAAGCGGGAGTGGAGAGACCCAGTACTTC.

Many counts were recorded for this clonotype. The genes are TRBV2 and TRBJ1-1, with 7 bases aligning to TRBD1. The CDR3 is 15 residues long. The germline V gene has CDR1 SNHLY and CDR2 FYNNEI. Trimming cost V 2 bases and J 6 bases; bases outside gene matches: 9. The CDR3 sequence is CASSERGRGIAEAFF. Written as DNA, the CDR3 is TGTGCCAGCAGTGAAAGGGGCAGGGGGATCGCTGAAGCTTTCTTT.

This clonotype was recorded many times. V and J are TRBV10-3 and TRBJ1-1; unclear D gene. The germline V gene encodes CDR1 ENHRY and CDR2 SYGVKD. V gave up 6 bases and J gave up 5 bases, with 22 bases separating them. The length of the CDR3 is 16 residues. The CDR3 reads CAISPLISLLGTEAFF. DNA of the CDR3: TGTGCCATCAGCCCTTTGATTAGTCTTCTGGGGACTGAAGCTTTCTTT.

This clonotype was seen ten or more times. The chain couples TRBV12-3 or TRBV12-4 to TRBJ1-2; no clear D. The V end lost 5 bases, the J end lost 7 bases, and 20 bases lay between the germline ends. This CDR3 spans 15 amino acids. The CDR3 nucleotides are TGTGCCAGCAGTGCACCCCATGGGTTCTCCGGTGGCTACACCTTC. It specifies CASSAPHGFSGGYTF.

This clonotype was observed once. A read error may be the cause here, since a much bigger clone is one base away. The CDR3: CSAPEGTRVADTRYF. The CDR3 DNA is TGCAGTGCCCCTGAAGGGACTAGAGTCGCAGATACGCGGTATTTT. The genes are TRBV20-1 and TRBJ2-3; TRBD2 matches 8 bases. There are 15 residues in the CDR3. CDR1 DFQATT and CDR2 SNEGSKA come from the germline V gene (reference sequence).

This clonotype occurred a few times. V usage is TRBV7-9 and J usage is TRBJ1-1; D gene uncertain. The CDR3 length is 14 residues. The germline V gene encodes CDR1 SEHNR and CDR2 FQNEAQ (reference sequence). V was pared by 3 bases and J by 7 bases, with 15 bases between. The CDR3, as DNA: TGTGCCAGCAGCTTGTATTCCGGAGGAGGTGAAGCTTTCTTT. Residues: CASSLYSGGGEAFF.

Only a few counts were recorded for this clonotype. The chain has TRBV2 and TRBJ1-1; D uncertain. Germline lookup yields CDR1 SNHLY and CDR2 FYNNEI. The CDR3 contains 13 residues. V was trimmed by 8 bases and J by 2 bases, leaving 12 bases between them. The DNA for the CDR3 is TGTGCCAGCGGTCAGGAGAGAAACACTGAAGCTTTCTTT. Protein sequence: CASGQERNTEAFF.

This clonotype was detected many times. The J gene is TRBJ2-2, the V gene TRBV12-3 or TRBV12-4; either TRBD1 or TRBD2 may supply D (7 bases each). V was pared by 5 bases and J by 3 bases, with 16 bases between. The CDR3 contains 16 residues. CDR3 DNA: TGTGCCAGCAGTCCCGGCCAGGGGGGGTACACCGGGGAGCTGTTTTTT. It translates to CASSPGQGGYTGELFF.

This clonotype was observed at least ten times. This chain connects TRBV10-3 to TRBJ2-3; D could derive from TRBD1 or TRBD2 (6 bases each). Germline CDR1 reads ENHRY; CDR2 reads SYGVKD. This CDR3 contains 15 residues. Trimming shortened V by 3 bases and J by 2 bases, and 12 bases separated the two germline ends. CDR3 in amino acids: CAISEDGGDTDTQYF. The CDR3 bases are TGTGCCATCAGTGAAGACGGGGGCGACACAGATACGCAGTATTTT.

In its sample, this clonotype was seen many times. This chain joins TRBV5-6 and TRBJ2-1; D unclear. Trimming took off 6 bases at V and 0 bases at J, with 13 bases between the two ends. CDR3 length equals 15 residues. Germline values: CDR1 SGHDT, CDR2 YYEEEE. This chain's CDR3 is CASKYLPSSYNEQFF. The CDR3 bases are TGTGCCAGCAAGTATCTTCCGAGCTCCTACAATGAGCAGTTCTTC.

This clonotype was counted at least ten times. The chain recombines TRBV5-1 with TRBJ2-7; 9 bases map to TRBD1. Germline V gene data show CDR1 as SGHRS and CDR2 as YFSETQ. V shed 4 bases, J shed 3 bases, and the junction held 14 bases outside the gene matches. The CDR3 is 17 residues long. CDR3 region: CASSQLLTGTGSYEQYF. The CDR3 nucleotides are TGCGCCAGCAGCCAATTACTAACCGGGACAGGGAGCTACGAGCAGTACTTC. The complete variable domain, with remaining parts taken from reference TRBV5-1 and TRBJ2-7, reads KAGVTQTPRYLIKTRGQQVTLSCSPISGHRSVSWYQQTPGQGLQFLFEYFSETQRNKGNFPGRFSGRQFSNSRSEMNVSTLELGDSALYLCASSQLLTGTGSYEQYFGPGTRLTVT.

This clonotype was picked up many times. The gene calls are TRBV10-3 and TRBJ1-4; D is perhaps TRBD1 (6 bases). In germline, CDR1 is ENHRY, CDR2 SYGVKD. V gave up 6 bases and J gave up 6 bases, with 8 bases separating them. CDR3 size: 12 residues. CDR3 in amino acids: CAIRGADEKLFF. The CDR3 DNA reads TGTGCCATCAGGGGGGCTGATGAAAAACTGTTTTTT.

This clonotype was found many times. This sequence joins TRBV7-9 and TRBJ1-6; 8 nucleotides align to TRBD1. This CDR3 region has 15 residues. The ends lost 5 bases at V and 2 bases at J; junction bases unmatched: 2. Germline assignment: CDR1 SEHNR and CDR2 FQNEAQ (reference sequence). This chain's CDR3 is CASSPTGAYNSPLHF. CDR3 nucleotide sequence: TGTGCCAGCAGCCCGACAGGGGCCTATAATTCACCCCTCCACTTT.

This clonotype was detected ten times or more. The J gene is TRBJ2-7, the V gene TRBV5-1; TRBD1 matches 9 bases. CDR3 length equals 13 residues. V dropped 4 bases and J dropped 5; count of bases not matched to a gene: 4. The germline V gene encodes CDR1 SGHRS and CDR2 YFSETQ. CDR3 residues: CASSRTGVNEQYF. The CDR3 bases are TGCGCCAGCAGCCGGACAGGGGTCAACGAGCAGTACTTC.

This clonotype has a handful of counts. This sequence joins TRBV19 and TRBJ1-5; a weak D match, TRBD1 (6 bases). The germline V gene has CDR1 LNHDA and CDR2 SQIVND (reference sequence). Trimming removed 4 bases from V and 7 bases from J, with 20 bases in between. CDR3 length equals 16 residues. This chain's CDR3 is CASSTITDSSGQPQHF. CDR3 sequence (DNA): TGTGCCAGTAGTACAATCACGGACAGTTCAGGACAGCCCCAGCATTTT. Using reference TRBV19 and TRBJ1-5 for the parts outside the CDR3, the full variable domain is DGGITQSPKYLFRKEGQNVTLSCEQNLNHDAMYWYRQDPGQGLRLIYYSQIVNDFQKGDIAEGYSVSREKKESFPLTVTSAQKNPTAFYLCASSTITDSSGQPQHFGDGTRLSIL.

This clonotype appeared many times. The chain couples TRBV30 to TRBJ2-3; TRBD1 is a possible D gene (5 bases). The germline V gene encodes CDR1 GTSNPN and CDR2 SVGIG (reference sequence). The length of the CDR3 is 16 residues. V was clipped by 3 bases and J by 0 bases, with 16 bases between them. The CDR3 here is CAWRHYRLSSTDTQYF. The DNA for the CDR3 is TGTGCCTGGAGACATTACAGGCTGTCTAGCACAGATACGCAGTATTTT.

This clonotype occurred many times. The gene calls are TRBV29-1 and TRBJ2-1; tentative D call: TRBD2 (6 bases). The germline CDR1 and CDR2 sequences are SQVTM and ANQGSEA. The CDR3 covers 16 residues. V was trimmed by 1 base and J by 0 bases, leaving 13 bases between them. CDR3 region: CSVEGFRESSYNEQFF. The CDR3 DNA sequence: TGCAGCGTTGAAGGGTTTCGGGAGAGCTCCTACAATGAGCAGTTCTTC.